The 20 T cell receptor beta chains below all came from one sample that was sequenced in a study of blood T cells in healthy people across ages. A sample-barcoded 5' primer and a J-beta primer mix were used in a second PCR of roughly 6 to 11 cycles. MiXCR, run by TCRdb on the 5' RACE reads, gives a single entry per CDR3 protein. The table records about a million distinct CDR3 sequences, about 51% of them present only once. Sample: blood. The receptors shown here come from an older woman in good health.

This chain joins TRBV7-9 and TRBJ2-7; D assignment may be TRBD1 or TRBD2 (5 bases each). The J call may be wrong; the DNA end is better matched by TRBJ2-5. The CDR3 is 14 amino acids. Germline-derived CDR1 and CDR2 are SEHNR and FQNEAQ (reference sequence). The CDR3 here is CASSLEEEGETQYF. In DNA form, the CDR3 reads TGTGCCAGCAGCTTAGAGGAAGAGGGGGAGACCCAGTACTTC.

The chain combines TRBV24-1 with TRBJ2-7, with D perhaps TRBD1 (7 bases). This CDR3 has 15 residues. The V and J ends lost 3 bases and 3 bases respectively, with 14 bases between them. Germline V gene sequence: CDR1 KGHDR, CDR2 SFDVKD. The DNA of the CDR3 is TGTGCCACCAGTGATCATACAGGGGAGGACTACGAGCAGTACTTC. It yields the protein CATSDHTGEDYEQYF.

This clonotype was detected a few times. This chain uses TRBV27 with TRBJ2-1, with D perhaps TRBD2 (5 bases). V dropped 5 bases and J dropped 10 bases, with 15 bases sitting between them. The germline gives CDR1 MNHEY, CDR2 SMNVEV (reference sequence). The CDR3 extends over 13 amino acids. In DNA, the CDR3 is TGTGCCAGCAGTCCCCGTCCCGGCGGGGAGCAGTTCTTC. It specifies CASSPRPGGEQFF.

The V and J genes are TRBV9 and TRBJ2-2, with D unclear. Germline values: CDR1 SGDLS, CDR2 YYNGEE. The V end was cut by 6 bases, the J end by 2 bases, with 11 bases between. The CDR3 consists of 14 residues. Here the CDR3 DNA reads TGTGCCAGCAACCTCCCGGGTAACACCGGGGAGCTGTTTTTT. Translation gives CASNLPGNTGELFF.

The J gene is TRBJ2-5, the V gene TRBV4-2; possibly TRBD1 for D (5 bases). Trimming shortened V by 5 bases and J by 5 bases, and 18 bases separated the two germline ends. Germline V lookup: CDR1 LGHNA, CDR2 YNFKEQ. CDR3 length equals 15 residues. The CDR3 here is CASSYATEARETQYF. DNA for the CDR3: TGTGCCAGCAGCTACGCGACAGAGGCGCGGGAGACCCAGTACTTC.

This sequence joins TRBV7-2 and TRBJ2-5; TRBD2 aligns across 7 bases. V trimming: 2 bases; J trimming: 3 bases; junction bases outside the gene matches: 9. Germline V CDR1 and CDR2: SGHTA, FQGNSA. This CDR3 is built from 16 residues. CDR3 region: CASSLPPAGREETQYF. In nucleotides, the CDR3 is TGTGCCAGCAGCTTACCCCCAGCGGGAAGGGAAGAGACCCAGTACTTC. The full variable domain, its missing parts supplied by reference TRBV7-2 and TRBJ2-5, is GAGVSQSPSNKVTEKGKDVELRCDPISGHTALYWYRQSLGQGLEFLIYFQGNSAPDKSGLPSDRFSAERTGGSVSTLTIQRTQQEDSAVYLCASSLPPAGREETQYFGPGTRLLVL.

The chain recombines TRBV7-9 with TRBJ1-4, with TRBD1 matching 10 bases. This CDR3 is 14 amino acids long. CDR1 SEHNR and CDR2 FQNEAQ come from the germline V gene (reference sequence). V was clipped by 5 bases and J by 8 bases; unmatched bases: 5. The CDR3: CASSRTGGTEKLFF. For the CDR3, the DNA is TGTGCCAGCAGCCGGACAGGGGGGACCGAAAAACTGTTTTTT.

The chain employs TRBV20-1 and TRBJ2-5; D unclear. The germline gives CDR1 DFQATT, CDR2 SNEGSKA (reference sequence). CDR3 size: 13 residues. With 5 bases removed from V and 7 bases from J, the gap between germline ends came to 17 bases. CDR3 in DNA: TGCAGTGCTTTTCTTGCCTTCGGTGCGACCCAGTACTTC. Its translation: CSAFLAFGATQYF.

The chain uses TRBV7-2 and TRBJ2-5; 9 nucleotides agree with TRBD2. CDR1 and CDR2 from the germline V gene are SGHTA and FQGNSA. V dropped 5 bases and J dropped 5; count of bases not matched to a gene: 18. This CDR3 comprises 18 residues. The CDR3 protein is CASSTYNLASGKGETQYF. CDR3 coding DNA: TGTGCCAGCAGCACCTACAACTTGGCTAGCGGGAAAGGGGAGACCCAGTACTTC.

The chain uses TRBV12-3 or TRBV12-4 and TRBJ2-1; possible D gene TRBD1, 5 bases. Trimming cost V 4 bases and J 4 bases, with 11 bases left between them. This CDR3 comprises 14 residues. The CDR3 sequence: CASSSTTDYNEQFF. The CDR3, as DNA: TGTGCCAGCAGTTCGACGACAGATTACAATGAGCAGTTCTTC.

This chain uses TRBV15 with TRBJ2-7; TRBD1 matches 7 bases. The CDR3 sequence is 16 residues long. J was trimmed by 2 bases and V by 0 bases; bases with no gene match: 7. Germline CDR1 and CDR2: LNHNV and YYDKDF (reference sequence). The DNA for the CDR3 is TGTGCCACCAGCAGAGATCGGCCAGGGGGTCCCTACGAGCAGTACTTC. Residues: CATSRDRPGGPYEQYF.

The chain carries TRBV20-1 and TRBJ2-3; 7 bases line up with TRBD2. Germline V gives CDR1 DFQATT, CDR2 SNEGSKA (reference sequence). J lost 1 base, V lost 7 bases, and 2 bases had no gene match. The CDR3 runs to 12 residues. This CDR3 is CSEAGGTDTQYF. The CDR3 nucleotides are TGCAGTGAGGCGGGAGGCACAGATACGCAGTATTTT.

The chain links TRBV18 to TRBJ2-1; 9 bases line up with TRBD2. Germline CDR1 and CDR2: KGHSH and LQKENI. The CDR3 spans 16 residues. The V and J ends lost 4 bases and 8 bases, in that order; junction bases with no gene match: 12. The DNA for the CDR3 is TGTGCCAGCTCACTCACACCGGGACTAGCAGAGGATGAGCAGTTCTTC. It specifies CASSLTPGLAEDEQFF.

V gene TRBV6-5 combines with J gene TRBJ2-7, with D possibly matching TRBD1 (6 bases). The end of the DNA aligns better with TRBJ2-4, so the J call may be wrong. The CDR3 loop spans 18 amino acids. Germline V gene data show CDR1 as MNHEY and CDR2 as SVGAGI. CDR3 protein: CASSSQPGQGRDKNIQYF. The CDR3 nucleotides read TGTGCCAGCAGTTCACAACCGGGGCAGGGGAGAGACAAAAACATTCAGTACTTC.

This clonotype was seen more than once but under ten times. The chain couples TRBV20-1 to TRBJ1-2; the D gene is possibly TRBD1 (5 bases). The CDR3 has 15 residues. The V end was cut by 5 bases, the J end by 4 bases, with 20 bases between. The V gene's germline CDR1 is DFQATT and CDR2 SNEGSKA (reference sequence). The CDR3: CSASPTSGPGYGYTF. The CDR3 DNA reads as TGCAGTGCTTCGCCCACCTCGGGACCCGGCTATGGCTACACCTTC.

This sequence joins TRBV7-3 and TRBJ2-1; 8 positions match TRBD2. CDR1 SGHTA and CDR2 FQGTGA come from the germline V gene. The ends lost 6 bases at V and 8 bases at J; junction bases unmatched: 9. This CDR3 spans 14 amino acids. DNA for the CDR3: TGTGCCAGCAGTTCCGGGGGGGCCTCTGATGAGCAGTTCTTC. Its protein product is CASSSGGASDEQFF.

The gene calls are TRBV18 and TRBJ2-1; 9 bases fit TRBD2. The CDR3 totals 16 residues. CDR1 KGHSH and CDR2 LQKENI come from the germline V gene. The junction had 7 bases not matched to a gene; V was cut back by 6 bases and J by 1 base. The CDR3 region has the DNA TGTGCCAGCTCCCTTAATAGCGGGAGTTCCTACAATGAGCAGTTCTTC. Encoded protein: CASSLNSGSSYNEQFF.

This clonotype was recorded a few times. The chain employs TRBV12-3 or TRBV12-4 and TRBJ2-5, with no clear D. V dropped 6 bases and J dropped 7 bases, with 12 bases sitting between them. This CDR3 spans 12 amino acids. Here the CDR3 DNA reads TGTGCCAGCAGCAAAGGAACCGGGACCCAGTACTTC. It translates to CASSKGTGTQYF.

The chain is built from TRBV6-1 and TRBJ2-7; 8 positions agree with TRBD1. The assigned J gene may be wrong: the sequence end matches TRBJ2-4 better. Per the germline V gene, CDR1 is MNHNS and CDR2 is SASEGT. The CDR3 is made up of 15 amino acids. The DNA for the CDR3 is TGTGCCAGCAGTGACAGGGGGCTAGCCAAAAACATTCAGTACTTC. Translating gives CASSDRGLAKNIQYF.

In this sample, this clonotype turned up many times. This chain joins TRBV29-1 and TRBJ2-4; maybe TRBD2 (6 bases). Germline CDR1 is SQVTM and CDR2 is ANQGSEA. The V gene lost 4 bases and the J gene lost 1 base, with 11 bases spanning the gap. The CDR3 covers 14 residues. The CDR3 DNA reads as TGCAGCGTTGTTGGAGGGTTGGCCAAAAACATTCAGTACTTC. Protein: CSVVGGLAKNIQYF. Full variable domain (rest looked up from reference TRBV29-1 and TRBJ2-4): SAVISQKPSRDICQRGTSLTIQCQVDSQVTMMFWYRQQPGQSLTLIATANQGSEATYESGFVIDKFPISRPNLTFSTLTVSNMSPEDSSIYLCSVVGGLAKNIQYFGAGTRLSVL.